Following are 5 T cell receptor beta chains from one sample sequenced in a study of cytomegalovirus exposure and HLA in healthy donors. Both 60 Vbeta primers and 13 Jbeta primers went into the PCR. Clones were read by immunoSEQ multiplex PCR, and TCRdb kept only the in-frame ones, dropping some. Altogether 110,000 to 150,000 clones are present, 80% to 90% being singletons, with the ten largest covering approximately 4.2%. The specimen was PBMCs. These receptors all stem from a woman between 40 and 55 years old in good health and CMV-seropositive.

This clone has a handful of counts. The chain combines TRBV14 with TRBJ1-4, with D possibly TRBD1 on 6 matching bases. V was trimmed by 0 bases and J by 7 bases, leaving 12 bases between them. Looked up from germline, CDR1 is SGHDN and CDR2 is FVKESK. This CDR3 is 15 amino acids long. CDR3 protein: CASSQEGTGIEKLFF. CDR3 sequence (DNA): TGTGCCAGCAGCCAAGAAGGCACAGGGATTGAAAAACTGTTTTTT.

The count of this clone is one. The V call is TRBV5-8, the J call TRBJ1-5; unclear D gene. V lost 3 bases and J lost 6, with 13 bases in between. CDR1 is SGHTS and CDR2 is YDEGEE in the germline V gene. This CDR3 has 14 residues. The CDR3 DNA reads TGTGCCAGCAGCTCGACCCGGGAGGCTCAGCCCCAGCATTTT. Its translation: CASSSTREAQPQHF.

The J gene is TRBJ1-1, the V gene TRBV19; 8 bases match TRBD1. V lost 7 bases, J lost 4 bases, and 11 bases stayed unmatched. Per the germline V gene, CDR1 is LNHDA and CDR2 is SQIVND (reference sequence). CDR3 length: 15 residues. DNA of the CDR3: TGTGCCAGTAATCTCAGGACAGGGTGGATCACTGAAGCTTTCTTT. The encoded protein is CASNLRTGWITEAFF.

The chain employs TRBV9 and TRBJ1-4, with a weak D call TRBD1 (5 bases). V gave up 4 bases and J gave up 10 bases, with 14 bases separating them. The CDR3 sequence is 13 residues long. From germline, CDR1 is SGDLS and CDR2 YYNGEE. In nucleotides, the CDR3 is TGTGCCAGCAGCCCGTCGGGGGGGTCAAAACTGTTTTTT. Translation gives CASSPSGGSKLFF.

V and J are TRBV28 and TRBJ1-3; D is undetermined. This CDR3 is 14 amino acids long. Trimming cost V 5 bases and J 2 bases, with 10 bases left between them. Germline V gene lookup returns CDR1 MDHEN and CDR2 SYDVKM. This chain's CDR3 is CASSTPGAGNTIYF. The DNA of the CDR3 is TGTGCCAGCAGTACCCCGGGAGCTGGAAACACCATATATTTT.